The 6 T cell receptor beta chains in this list originate from one sample, sequenced in a study of graft-versus-host responses after intestinal transplantation. Their antigens remain unidentified. Profiled with immunoSEQ multiplex PCR; TCRdb holds only in-frame clones, not every one. The table includes approximately 97,000 clones, 85% to 95% detected once. This material consisted of unstimulated CD8+ T cells sorted from spleen or lymph node cells, taken before transplant. All receptors come from a human donor who was the organ donor for an intestinal transplant.

The rearrangement joins TRBV13 to TRBJ2-5; 7 bases match TRBD1. The CDR3 runs to 15 residues. The V gene's germline CDR1 is PRHDT and CDR2 FYEKMQ (reference sequence). V was pared by 5 bases and J by 1 base, with 7 bases of the junction left unmatched. CDR3 sequence (DNA): TGTGCCAGCAGCCACCTACAGGGGCCCCAAGAGACCCAGTACTTC. Its translation: CASSHLQGPQETQYF.

This rearrangement joins TRBV6-1 to TRBJ1-2; maybe TRBD1 (6 bases). Between the trimmed V and J ends, which lost 8 bases and 0 bases, there was a span of 16 bases. The CDR3 contains 15 residues. Germline V gene lookup returns CDR1 MNHNS and CDR2 SASEGT. The CDR3 region has the DNA TGTGCCAGCCTGAGGACAGACCGATCTAACTATGGCTACACCTTC. This encodes CASLRTDRSNYGYTF.

The sample holds one count of this clone. The chain joins TRBV28 to TRBJ2-5; 7 positions match TRBD1. V was pared by 4 bases and J by 1 base, with 9 bases of the junction left unmatched. Germline V gene data show CDR1 as MDHEN and CDR2 as SYDVKM. The length of the CDR3 is 16 residues. The CDR3 region is CASSSPGWDSQETQYF. The CDR3 coding sequence is TGTGCCAGCAGTTCCCCCGGTTGGGACAGCCAAGAGACCCAGTACTTC.

The chain carries TRBV30 and TRBJ1-1; 10 bases agree with TRBD1. CDR1 and CDR2 (germline): GTSNPN, SVGIG (reference sequence). This CDR3 has 13 amino acids. The V gene end was trimmed by 5 bases and the J gene end by 4 bases; junction bases not matched to a gene: 4. The CDR3, as DNA: TGTGCCTGGGACAGGGGGCGAGCCACTGAAGCTTTCTTT. Protein sequence: CAWDRGRATEAFF.

V usage is TRBV5-4 and J usage is TRBJ2-7; possibly TRBD1 for D (6 bases). This CDR3 contains 14 residues. V dropped 1 base and J dropped 2 bases, with 10 bases sitting between them. CDR1 and CDR2 from the germline V gene are SGHNT and YYREEE (reference sequence). The CDR3 coding sequence is TGTGCCAGCAGCTTGTCGGCAGGGGCCTACGAGCAGTACTTC. Its translation: CASSLSAGAYEQYF.

This clone has a handful of counts. This chain links TRBV5-1 with TRBJ1-5; TRBD1 might be the D (5 bases). Germline V CDR1 and CDR2: SGHRS, YFSETQ. V was shortened by 6 bases and J by 7 bases, with 14 bases between the two germline ends. There are 13 residues in the CDR3. DNA for the CDR3: TGCGCCAGCACCAGGGATTCCGGACAGCCCCAGCATTTT. Protein: CASTRDSGQPQHF.